A single sample is the source of the 30 T cell receptor beta chains below, sequenced in a study of blood T cell repertoires in COVID-19. The assay was immunoSEQ multiplex PCR, and TCRdb's table has in-frame clones only and misses some. The sample lists 100,000 to 140,000 clones; 89% were seen once. The sequencing input was peripheral blood. These receptors all come from a man aged 40-49 years with active or convalescent COVID-19.

V and J are TRBV6-5 and TRBJ2-2, with 7 bases matching TRBD1. The CDR3 runs 15 residues. Trimming cost V 2 bases and J 5 bases; bases outside gene matches: 5. Germline loops: CDR1 MNHEY, CDR2 SVGAGI. The CDR3 bases are TGTGCCAGCAGTTACACGCCAGGGGGAACCGGGGAGCTGTTTTTT. It encodes CASSYTPGGTGELFF.

The rearrangement joins TRBV9 to TRBJ1-4; possibly TRBD1 for D (6 bases). Trimming pared 2 bases from V and 8 bases from J, leaving 13 bases between. CDR3 length: 14 residues. The germline V gene encodes CDR1 SGDLS and CDR2 YYNGEE. Here the CDR3 DNA reads TGTGCCAGCAGCGTTGGCCCAGGGGCGGAAAAACTGTTTTTT. Translated, it gives CASSVGPGAEKLFF.

This clone has only a few counts. The genes are TRBV7-9 and TRBJ2-2; D might be TRBD1 (6 bases). Trimming pared 5 bases from V and 6 bases from J, leaving 13 bases between. The CDR3 totals 14 residues. Looked up from germline, CDR1 is SEHNR and CDR2 is FQNEAQ (reference sequence). In DNA, the CDR3 is TGTGCCAGCAGCCGGGACACTGGACCCGGGGAGCTGTTTTTT. Its translation: CASSRDTGPGELFF.

This chain uses TRBV3-1 (or the pseudogene TRBV3-2) with TRBJ1-2, with D hard to call. V was clipped by 1 base and J by 6 bases, with 9 bases between them. Germline loops: CDR1 LGHDT, CDR2 YNNKEL (reference sequence). This CDR3 has 13 amino acids. CDR3 DNA: TGTGCCAGCAGCCAAGTCGGGAAGAATGGCTACACCTTC. This encodes CASSQVGKNGYTF.

This chain joins TRBV3-1 (or the pseudogene TRBV3-2) and TRBJ1-1, with no clear D. This CDR3 has 14 residues. Germline CDR1 and CDR2: LGHDT and YNNKEL (reference sequence). Trimming took 4 bases from V and 1 from J, leaving 10 bases between them. The DNA for the CDR3 is TGTGCCAGCAGCCGCCAACGAGGGAACACTGAAGCTTTCTTT. Translation: CASSRQRGNTEAFF.

This chain joins TRBV4-1 and TRBJ1-4, with D maybe TRBD1 (5 bases). Trimming left V 1 base short and J 6 bases short, with 12 bases between. Germline V lookup: CDR1 MGHRA, CDR2 YSYEKL. This CDR3 contains 15 residues. CDR3 bases: TGCGCCAGCAGCCAAGGGAGCAGGGATCATGAAAAACTGTTTTTT. It translates to CASSQGSRDHEKLFF.

The V call is TRBV19, the J call TRBJ1-5, with TRBD1 as a possible D gene (5 bases). CDR1 and CDR2 from the germline V gene are LNHDA and SQIVND (reference sequence). V gave up 10 bases and J gave up 1 base, with 11 bases separating them. CDR3 length: 13 residues. This chain's CDR3 is CAIGDGSNQPQHF. Here the CDR3 DNA reads TGTGCCATAGGGGATGGAAGCAATCAGCCCCAGCATTTT. The full variable domain, in which reference TRBV19 and TRBJ1-5 provide the parts outside the CDR3, is DGGITQSPKYLFRKEGQNVTLSCEQNLNHDAMYWYRQDPGQGLRLIYYSQIVNDFQKGDIAEGYSVSREKKESFPLTVTSAQKNPTAFYLCAIGDGSNQPQHFGDGTRLSIL.

This clone was detected once. The V and J genes are TRBV5-1 and TRBJ2-3; the D is unclear. CDR1 is SGHRS, CDR2 YFSETQ, per germline. CDR3 length: 13 amino acids. The V and J ends lost 4 bases and 4 bases respectively, with 10 bases between them. CDR3 in DNA: TGCGCCAGCAGCCTCTCCCCTGCAGATACGCAGTATTTT. Protein product: CASSLSPADTQYF.

The V call is TRBV28, the J call TRBJ2-5; D unresolved. The CDR3 covers 15 residues. The germline V and J ends were trimmed by 5 bases and 3 bases, with 16 bases remaining between them. The V gene's germline CDR1 is MDHEN and CDR2 SYDVKM. The CDR3 sequence: CASSPPSASKETQYF. For the CDR3, the DNA is TGTGCCAGCAGTCCCCCTAGTGCCTCCAAAGAGACCCAGTACTTC.

The chain employs TRBV2 and TRBJ1-2; a possible D gene is TRBD1 (6 bases). CDR1 is SNHLY and CDR2 is FYNNEI in the germline V gene. V was clipped by 6 bases and J by 4 bases, with 15 bases between them. CDR3 length equals 14 residues. DNA of the CDR3: TGTGCCAGCAGCGGCGGACAGCAATTCTATGGCTACACCTTC. Protein sequence: CASSGGQQFYGYTF.

This chain links TRBV3-1 (or the pseudogene TRBV3-2) with TRBJ2-6; the match to TRBD2 covers 10 bases. CDR1 and CDR2 (germline): LGHDT, YNNKEL (reference sequence). The CDR3 length is 19 residues. V shed 4 bases and J 2 bases; nucleotides not matched to a gene: 11. CDR3 coding DNA: TGTGCCAGCAGCCCAATTGGGAGCGGGAGGGCAGCTGGGGCCAACGTCCTGACTTTC. Protein product: CASSPIGSGRAAGANVLTF.

V and J are TRBV7-2 and TRBJ1-3, with 9 bases fitting TRBD1. CDR3 length: 16 amino acids. Trimming at V came to 5 bases and at J to 0 bases, leaving 5 bases not matched to a gene. Germline loops: CDR1 SGHTA, CDR2 FQGNSA. The CDR3 loop is CASSQMDRGSGNTIYF. The CDR3 coding sequence is TGTGCCAGCAGCCAGATGGACAGGGGCTCTGGAAACACCATATATTTT.

The chain is built from TRBV24-1 and TRBJ2-3; the match to TRBD1 covers 8 bases. CDR3 length: 17 amino acids. With 2 bases clipped from V and 0 bases from J, the junction kept 6 bases outside the gene matches. Germline CDR1 KGHDR, CDR2 SFDVKD. Here the CDR3 DNA reads TGTGCCACCAGTGATTGGGGCAGGGGGCCGAGCACAGATACGCAGTATTTT. Protein sequence: CATSDWGRGPSTDTQYF.

Only one count was recorded for this clone. The chain carries TRBV29-1 and TRBJ2-1; a weak D match, TRBD2 (5 bases). Germline V lookup: CDR1 SQVTM, CDR2 ANQGSEA. Trimming took off 6 bases at V and 0 bases at J, with 12 bases between the two ends. The CDR3 consists of 14 residues. CDR3 region: CSVAGRSSYNEQFF. The CDR3 nucleotides read TGCAGCGTGGCGGGCAGGAGCTCCTACAATGAGCAGTTCTTC.

V usage is TRBV10-3 and J usage is TRBJ2-7, with a weak D call TRBD2 (5 bases). The CDR3 consists of 15 residues. The germline V and J ends were trimmed by 1 base and 6 bases, with 16 bases remaining between them. Germline loops: CDR1 ENHRY, CDR2 SYGVKD. CDR3 in DNA: TGTGCCATCAGTGAGTTGTCGTCTGGGAGAGGCGAGCAGTACTTC. Encoded protein: CAISELSSGRGEQYF.

The chain joins TRBV9 to TRBJ1-3, with TRBD1 as a possible D gene (5 bases). The CDR3 is made up of 17 amino acids. CDR1 is SGDLS, CDR2 YYNGEE, per germline. V lost 0 bases to trimming and J lost 0 bases, with 13 bases between them. In DNA form, the CDR3 reads TGTGCCAGCAGCGTAGCGGGGGGGTCCTACTCTGGAAACACCATATATTTT. Encoded protein: CASSVAGGSYSGNTIYF.

The V and J genes are TRBV6-6 and TRBJ1-3; tentatively, D is TRBD1 (5 bases). CDR1 and CDR2 from the germline V gene are MNHNY and SVGAGI (reference sequence). This CDR3 is built from 15 residues. The germline V and J ends were trimmed by 6 bases and 1 base, with 13 bases remaining between them. CDR3 in DNA: TGTGCCAGCAGCTCCCATGACAGTTCTGGAAACACCATATATTTT. Amino acid sequence: CASSSHDSSGNTIYF.

The rearrangement uses TRBV7-2 and TRBJ2-2, with D perhaps TRBD2 (6 bases). The germline V gene has CDR1 SGHTA and CDR2 FQGNSA. V was trimmed by 5 bases and J by 3 bases, leaving 10 bases between them. The CDR3 runs 14 residues. The CDR3 sequence is CASSPGLDTGELFF. The DNA of the CDR3 is TGTGCCAGCAGCCCGGGACTCGACACCGGGGAGCTGTTTTTT.

The chain's CDR3 is CASSQGPNYGYTF. The CDR3 region has the DNA TGTGCCAGCAGCCAGGGGCCCAACTATGGCTACACCTTC. This chain uses TRBV3-1 (or the pseudogene TRBV3-2) with TRBJ1-2; tentative D call: TRBD1 (5 bases). This CDR3 comprises 13 residues. Germline values: CDR1 LGHDT, CDR2 YNNKEL (reference sequence). V was cut by 3 bases and J by 2 bases, with 7 bases left in between.

This clone was seen a few times. The chain combines TRBV5-1 with TRBJ1-3; D unclear. Germline V gene lookup returns CDR1 SGHRS and CDR2 YFSETQ. Trimming removed 4 bases from V and 0 bases from J, with 20 bases in between. The CDR3 is made up of 18 amino acids. The CDR3 sequence is CASSPVFPGAPSGNTIYF. The DNA for the CDR3 is TGCGCCAGCAGCCCCGTTTTTCCGGGTGCACCCTCTGGAAACACCATATATTTT.

The chain recombines TRBV28 with TRBJ2-2; 11 bases align to TRBD2. The CDR3 length is 16 residues. CDR1 is MDHEN and CDR2 is SYDVKM in the germline V gene. V was clipped by 6 bases and J by 2 bases; unmatched bases: 5. The CDR3 DNA is TGTGCCAGCAGGTCGGGACTAGCGGTCAACACCGGGGAGCTGTTTTTT. Its translation: CASRSGLAVNTGELFF.

This sequence joins TRBV12-3 or TRBV12-4 and TRBJ2-1; D is ambiguous. The CDR3 has 11 residues. The V end lost 7 bases, the J end lost 4 bases, and 5 bases lay between the germline ends. CDR3 sequence (DNA): TGTGCCAGCACCACATACAATGAGCAGTTCTTC. This codes for CASTTYNEQFF.

On this clone: Other DNA sequences within the sample encode an identical CDR3. This chain connects TRBV9 to TRBJ2-1; TRBD2 matches at 7 bases. Germline V lookup: CDR1 SGDLS, CDR2 YYNGEE. The trim removed 4 bases at V and 5 bases at J, leaving 9 bases unmatched. The CDR3 loop spans 15 amino acids. The CDR3 loop reads CASSPRGGSNNEQFF. The CDR3 DNA sequence: TGTGCCAGCAGCCCGAGGGGCGGGAGCAACAATGAGCAGTTCTTC.

The rearrangement links TRBV28 to TRBJ2-3, with D tentatively TRBD1 (5 bases). The CDR3 has 16 amino acids. The V end lost 2 bases, the J end lost 0 bases, and 12 bases lay between the germline ends. Germline V gene sequence: CDR1 MDHEN, CDR2 SYDVKM. CDR3 region: CASSLVQGRSTDTQYF. The CDR3 nucleotides read TGTGCCAGCAGTTTAGTCCAGGGCCGGAGCACAGATACGCAGTATTTT.

The rearrangement uses TRBV6-1 and TRBJ1-2; 7 nucleotides align to TRBD1. The CDR3 consists of 13 residues. The germline gives CDR1 MNHNS, CDR2 SASEGT. J gave up 4 bases and V 5 bases, and 4 bases lay outside the gene matches. CDR3 nucleotides: TGTGCCAGCAGTACCACAGGGGTCTATGGCTACACCTTC. This codes for CASSTTGVYGYTF.

This clone was counted once. V gene TRBV30 combines with J gene TRBJ2-4, with D perhaps TRBD2 (5 bases). This CDR3 region has 14 residues. The germline gives CDR1 GTSNPN, CDR2 SVGIG (reference sequence). Trimming left V 1 base short and J 6 bases short, with 13 bases between. The CDR3 sequence: CAWSASTGGNIQYF. CDR3 nucleotide sequence: TGTGCCTGGAGTGCCTCAACCGGAGGAAACATTCAGTACTTC.

This rearrangement joins TRBV5-1 to TRBJ1-5; D is perhaps TRBD1 (5 bases). Trimming took off 1 base at V and 0 bases at J, with 11 bases between the two ends. This CDR3 has 16 residues. Germline V gene sequence: CDR1 SGHRS, CDR2 YFSETQ. The CDR3 protein is CASSLTTGDSNQPQHF. In DNA form, the CDR3 reads TGCGCCAGCAGCTTGACAACAGGAGATAGCAATCAGCCCCAGCATTTT.

The rearrangement uses TRBV28 and TRBJ1-6, with 7 bases fitting TRBD1. CDR3 length equals 14 residues. The V and J ends lost 8 bases and 7 bases, in that order; junction bases with no gene match: 8. Germline V gene data show CDR1 as MDHEN and CDR2 as SYDVKM. In DNA, the CDR3 is TGTGCCAGCGGAGGAGGGGGCGGCAATTCACCCCTCCACTTT. Amino acid sequence: CASGGGGGNSPLHF. The whole variable domain, remainder taken from reference TRBV28 and TRBJ1-6, is DVKVTQSSRYLVKRTGEKVFLECVQDMDHENMFWYRQDPGLGLRLIYFSYDVKMKEKGDIPEGYSVSREKKERFSLILESASTNQTSMYLCASGGGGGNSPLHFGNGTRLTVT.

The chain combines TRBV28 with TRBJ1-2, with 9 positions matching TRBD1. The V gene end was trimmed by 6 bases and the J gene end by 8 bases; junction bases not matched to a gene: 7. Germline CDR1 reads MDHEN; CDR2 reads SYDVKM. CDR3 size: 13 residues. CDR3: CASSQQGAVGYTF. CDR3 nucleotide sequence: TGTGCCAGCAGCCAACAGGGGGCGGTGGGCTACACCTTC.

The V and J genes are TRBV7-2 and TRBJ2-3; TRBD2 might be the D (6 bases). V lost 4 bases and J 9 bases, leaving 17 bases between the germline ends. The CDR3 covers 14 residues. CDR1 and CDR2 from the germline V gene are SGHTA and FQGNSA. The CDR3 DNA reads TGTGCCAGCAGCTCTCTGGGCGAGCGGGCGACGCAGTATTTT. The encoded protein is CASSSLGERATQYF.